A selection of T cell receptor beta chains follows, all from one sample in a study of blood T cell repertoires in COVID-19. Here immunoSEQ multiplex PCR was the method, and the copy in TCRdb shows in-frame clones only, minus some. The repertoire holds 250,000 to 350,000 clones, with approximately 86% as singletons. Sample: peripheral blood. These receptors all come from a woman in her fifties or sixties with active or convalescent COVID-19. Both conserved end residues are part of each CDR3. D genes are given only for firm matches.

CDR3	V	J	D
CASNRGLGYEQYF	TRBV6-5	TRBJ2-7	TRBD1
CTSSRDSDTDTQYF	TRBV5-1	TRBJ2-3	.
CASSLRQGARTGELFF	TRBV7-8	TRBJ2-2	TRBD1
CASRTNREEAFF	TRBV19	TRBJ1-1	.
CASSLGLTSGSGDEQFF	TRBV5-6	TRBJ2-1	TRBD2
CATKPQGGNQPQHF	TRBV2	TRBJ1-5	TRBD1
CASPLAESSYEQYF	TRBV21-1	TRBJ2-7	.
CASTPGLAAYNEQFF	TRBV27	TRBJ2-1	TRBD2
CASSFQGGRYNEQFF	TRBV7-9	TRBJ2-1	.
CASSYSGGSSYNEQFF	TRBV6-5	TRBJ2-1	TRBD2
CASSQAGTSWTNTGELFF	TRBV3-1/TRBV3-2	TRBJ2-2	TRBD2
CASSLTSRVSYNEQFF	TRBV7-3	TRBJ2-1	.
CAWEQGGGDIQYF	TRBV30	TRBJ2-4	.
CASRTGQGQGNTIYF	TRBV19	TRBJ1-3	TRBD1
CASSLVGNTEAFF	TRBV12-3/TRBV12-4	TRBJ1-1	.
CASSSQGGDTQYF	TRBV12-3/TRBV12-4	TRBJ2-3	.
CASSQDQGTWGGAFF	TRBV4-1	TRBJ1-1	.
CASSPFGTAGFEQYF	TRBV27	TRBJ2-7	.
CASSFWGGSGQPQHF	TRBV28	TRBJ1-5	.
CASSLQSGYEQYF	TRBV7-9	TRBJ2-7	.
CASSWAGPNYEQYF	TRBV5-6	TRBJ2-7	.
CASSLGLQGGLQETQYF	TRBV5-4	TRBJ2-5	.
CASHGGTGGPRTEAFF	TRBV19	TRBJ1-1	TRBD1
CASSPSGRAADTQYF	TRBV5-1	TRBJ2-3	TRBD2